A single sample gave rise to the 2 T cell receptor beta chains below, sequenced in a study of shared clonotypes between healthy human individuals. The protocol was immunoSEQ multiplex PCR, while the TCRdb copy is restricted to in-frame clones and leaves out a portion. This table holds some 2,500,000 clones, just under 95% found once. Sequencing input: naive CD4+ T cells from PBMCs. Described subset: CD45RA+ positively selected. The receptors come from a man younger than 30 in good health. Some clones in this sample may be carry-over from other donors' samples.

The gene calls are TRBV6-1 and TRBJ2-3, with D perhaps matching TRBD1 or TRBD2 (6 bases each). This CDR3 comprises 15 residues. V dropped 5 bases and J dropped 2 bases, with 14 bases sitting between them. Germline CDR1 MNHNS, CDR2 SASEGT. In nucleotides, the CDR3 is TGTGCCAGCAGTTTTAGGGGGAGGATCACAGATACGCAGTATTTT. This codes for CASSFRGRITDTQYF.

The chain links TRBV10-3 to TRBJ1-5; maybe TRBD1 (6 bases). Trimming shortened V by 6 bases and J by 6 bases, and 9 bases separated the two germline ends. Germline V gene sequence: CDR1 ENHRY, CDR2 SYGVKD. CDR3 size: 12 residues. CDR3 protein: CAIRSGAQPQHF. The CDR3 DNA sequence: TGTGCCATCAGATCAGGGGCTCAGCCCCAGCATTTT.